Listed below are T cell receptor beta chains from one sample, sequenced in a study of beta chain features in type 1 diabetes. Libraries were prepared by immunoSEQ multiplex PCR; TCRdb keeps only in-frame clonotypes and omits some of them. The sample lists around 500,000 clones; about an eighth were seen once. Sequencing used naive CD4+ T cells from blood. The receptor set was obtained from a woman younger than 30 in good health. Each CDR3 is given with its conserved first and last residue. A D gene is named only where the DNA matches it firmly. Rows may omit the clone size; those that give it use once, few, many or a size class.

clone size: NA
V gene: TRBV27
J gene: TRBJ1-1
D gene: TRBD1
CDR3 protein: CASKPGDRNTEAFF
CDR3 DNA: TGTGCCAGCAAGCCCGGGGACAGGAACACTGAAGCTTTCTTT

clone size: NA
V gene: TRBV29-1
J gene: TRBJ1-1
D gene: NA
CDR3 protein: CSAAGRGRPEAFF
CDR3 DNA: TGCAGCGCCGCAGGGAGGGGAAGGCCTGAAGCTTTCTTT

clone size: NA
V gene: TRBV10-3
J gene: TRBJ2-3
D gene: NA
CDR3 protein: CAISEWGGTQYF
CDR3 DNA: TGTGCCATCAGTGAGTGGGGAGGTACGCAGTATTTT

clone size: NA
V gene: TRBV13
J gene: TRBJ1-2
D gene: NA
CDR3 protein: CASSYHYGYTF
CDR3 DNA: TGTGCCAGCAGCTACCACTATGGCTACACCTTC

clone size: NA
V gene: TRBV7-3
J gene: TRBJ2-2
D gene: NA
CDR3 protein: CASSLLNTGELFF
CDR3 DNA: TGTGCCAGCAGCTTACTAAACACCGGGGAGCTGTTTTTT

clone size: NA
V gene: TRBV20-1
J gene: TRBJ1-1
D gene: NA
CDR3 protein: CSAKDFEAFF
CDR3 DNA: TGCAGTGCGAAAGACTTTGAAGCTTTCTTT

clone size: NA
V gene: TRBV7-2
J gene: TRBJ2-5
D gene: TRBD2
CDR3 protein: CASSLAGLKETQYF
CDR3 DNA: TGTGCCAGCAGCTTAGCGGGACTAAAAGAGACCCAGTACTTC

clone size: few
V gene: TRBV7-9
J gene: TRBJ1-1
D gene: NA
CDR3 protein: CASSRSSLQGLWNTEAFF
CDR3 DNA: TGTGCCAGCAGTCGAAGTTCCCTTCAGGGGCTTTGGAACACTGAAGCTTTCTTT

clone size: NA
V gene: TRBV15
J gene: TRBJ1-5
D gene: NA
CDR3 protein: CATSKRIVGHQPQHF
CDR3 DNA: TGTGCCACCAGCAAGAGGATCGTAGGGCATCAGCCCCAGCATTTT

clone size: NA
V gene: TRBV7-3
J gene: TRBJ2-3
D gene: NA
CDR3 protein: CASSLTPGLSTDTQYF
CDR3 DNA: TGTGCCAGCAGCTTAACCCCTGGTCTTAGCACAGATACGCAGTATTTT

clone size: NA
V gene: TRBV5-1
J gene: TRBJ2-1
D gene: TRBD1
CDR3 protein: CASSFGTGTNEQFF
CDR3 DNA: TGCGCCAGCAGCTTCGGGACAGGGACCAATGAGCAGTTCTTC

clone size: NA
V gene: TRBV29-1
J gene: TRBJ2-3
D gene: NA
CDR3 protein: CSVKDVDTQYF
CDR3 DNA: TGCAGCGTCAAAGATGTAGATACGCAGTATTTT

clone size: NA
V gene: TRBV6-6
J gene: TRBJ2-5
D gene: NA
CDR3 protein: CAGGTGETQYF
CDR3 DNA: TGTGCCGGTGGGACCGGGGAGACCCAGTACTTC

clone size: NA
V gene: TRBV6-6
J gene: TRBJ2-7
D gene: TRBD1
CDR3 protein: CASIRQGAFGEQYF
CDR3 DNA: TGTGCCAGCATTCGACAGGGGGCGTTCGGCGAGCAGTACTTC

clone size: NA
V gene: TRBV5-1
J gene: TRBJ2-1
D gene: NA
CDR3 protein: CASSLAGRGENEQFF
CDR3 DNA: TGCGCCAGCAGCTTGGCCGGCAGGGGAGAAAATGAGCAGTTCTTC

clone size: NA
V gene: TRBV7-2
J gene: TRBJ2-5
D gene: TRBD1
CDR3 protein: CASSPLPTGRQETQYF
CDR3 DNA: TGTGCCAGCAGCCCCCTCCCGACAGGGCGCCAAGAGACCCAGTACTTC

clone size: few
V gene: TRBV20-1
J gene: TRBJ2-3
D gene: TRBD2
CDR3 protein: CSAGEGHTQYF
CDR3 DNA: TGCAGTGCTGGGGAGGGCCATACGCAGTATTTT

clone size: few
V gene: TRBV19
J gene: TRBJ2-5
D gene: TRBD1
CDR3 protein: CASSRPGQGQETQYF
CDR3 DNA: TGTGCCAGTAGTAGACCCGGACAGGGTCAAGAGACCCAGTACTTC

clone size: NA
V gene: TRBV29-1
J gene: TRBJ2-3
D gene: TRBD1
CDR3 protein: CSVGQGIRRTDTQYF
CDR3 DNA: TGCAGCGTTGGACAGGGAATCAGACGAACAGATACGCAGTATTTT

clone size: few
V gene: TRBV9
J gene: TRBJ2-2
D gene: TRBD1
CDR3 protein: CASSAQGANTGELFF
CDR3 DNA: TGTGCCAGCAGCGCCCAGGGGGCAAACACCGGGGAGCTGTTTTTT

clone size: few
V gene: TRBV7-2
J gene: TRBJ2-3
D gene: NA
CDR3 protein: CASSLRASTDTQYF
CDR3 DNA: TGTGCCAGCAGCTTAAGGGCCAGCACAGATACGCAGTATTTT

clone size: many
V gene: TRBV30
J gene: TRBJ2-5
D gene: TRBD2
CDR3 protein: CAWQAGGETQYF
CDR3 DNA: TGTGCCTGGCAAGCGGGAGGAGAGACCCAGTACTTC

clone size: few
V gene: TRBV9
J gene: TRBJ2-5
D gene: TRBD1
CDR3 protein: CASSRQGSNQETQYF
CDR3 DNA: TGTGCCAGCAGCCGACAGGGCAGCAACCAAGAGACCCAGTACTTC

clone size: NA
V gene: TRBV7-9
J gene: TRBJ1-2
D gene: NA
CDR3 protein: CASSFENYGYTF
CDR3 DNA: TGTGCCAGCAGCTTCGAGAACTATGGCTACACCTTC

clone size: few
V gene: TRBV7-2
J gene: TRBJ2-1
D gene: NA
CDR3 protein: CASSLGPALEEQFF
CDR3 DNA: TGTGCCAGCAGCTTAGGCCCTGCCCTTGAGGAGCAGTTCTTC

clone size: NA
V gene: TRBV20-1
J gene: TRBJ1-1
D gene: NA
CDR3 protein: CGGREGTEAFF
CDR3 DNA: TGTGGGGGGCGTGAAGGCACTGAAGCTTTCTTT

clone size: few
V gene: TRBV30
J gene: TRBJ2-1
D gene: NA
CDR3 protein: CAWSGLGGSSSYNEQFF
CDR3 DNA: TGTGCCTGGAGTGGTCTGGGGGGCTCGAGCTCCTACAATGAGCAGTTCTTC

clone size: few
V gene: TRBV21-1
J gene: TRBJ2-3
D gene: NA
CDR3 protein: CASSKTATQYF
CDR3 DNA: TGTGCCAGCAGCAAAACAGCTACGCAGTATTTT

clone size: NA
V gene: TRBV7-2
J gene: TRBJ2-3
D gene: TRBD1
CDR3 protein: CASSARTGGTDTQYF
CDR3 DNA: TGTGCCAGCAGCGCCCGTACAGGGGGCACAGATACGCAGTATTTT

clone size: NA
V gene: TRBV4-3
J gene: TRBJ2-5
D gene: NA
CDR3 protein: CASSQGGETQYF
CDR3 DNA: TGCGCCAGCAGCCAAGGAGGAGAGACCCAGTACTTC

clone size: NA
V gene: TRBV7-9
J gene: TRBJ2-3
D gene: NA
CDR3 protein: CASSLKAGTLPDTQYF
CDR3 DNA: TGTGCCAGCAGCTTAAAGGCAGGAACTCTACCAGATACGCAGTATTTT

clone size: NA
V gene: TRBV29-1
J gene: TRBJ2-5
D gene: TRBD1
CDR3 protein: CSAPSGTGAGETQYF
CDR3 DNA: TGCAGCGCCCCTTCCGGGACAGGGGCCGGGGAGACCCAGTACTTC

clone size: few
V gene: TRBV27
J gene: TRBJ2-1
D gene: NA
CDR3 protein: CASSQRTDYNEQFF
CDR3 DNA: TGTGCCAGCAGCCAAAGGACCGATTACAATGAGCAGTTCTTC

clone size: many
V gene: TRBV30
J gene: TRBJ2-5
D gene: NA
CDR3 protein: CAWSAAGWYQETQYF
CDR3 DNA: TGTGCCTGGAGTGCTGCGGGTTGGTACCAAGAGACCCAGTACTTC

clone size: few
V gene: TRBV9
J gene: TRBJ2-1
D gene: NA
CDR3 protein: CASSVDSGTPNEQFF
CDR3 DNA: TGTGCCAGCAGCGTAGATAGCGGAACTCCGAATGAGCAGTTCTTC

clone size: NA
V gene: TRBV7-2
J gene: TRBJ2-1
D gene: TRBD2
CDR3 protein: CASSPGLAPGNEQFF
CDR3 DNA: TGTGCCAGCAGCCCAGGACTAGCTCCGGGAAATGAGCAGTTCTTC

clone size: few
V gene: TRBV5-1
J gene: TRBJ2-1
D gene: TRBD2
CDR3 protein: CASRISGSFFNEQFF
CDR3 DNA: TGCGCCAGCAGGATAAGCGGGAGCTTCTTCAATGAGCAGTTCTTC

clone size: few
V gene: TRBV29-1
J gene: TRBJ1-2
D gene: TRBD1
CDR3 protein: CSVETGRYGYTF
CDR3 DNA: TGCAGCGTGGAGACAGGGCGCTATGGCTACACCTTC

clone size: NA
V gene: TRBV2
J gene: TRBJ2-5
D gene: TRBD2
CDR3 protein: CATTGTSGKETQYF
CDR3 DNA: TGTGCCACCACCGGTACTAGCGGTAAAGAGACCCAGTACTTC

clone size: NA
V gene: TRBV6-5
J gene: TRBJ1-1
D gene: TRBD1
CDR3 protein: CASSLGYDRANTEAFF
CDR3 DNA: TGTGCCAGCAGTTTGGGCTACGACAGGGCGAACACTGAAGCTTTCTTT

clone size: NA
V gene: TRBV5-1
J gene: TRBJ2-3
D gene: TRBD2
CDR3 protein: CASSEMTSSPDTQYF
CDR3 DNA: TGCGCCAGCAGCGAAATGACTAGCAGTCCAGATACGCAGTATTTT